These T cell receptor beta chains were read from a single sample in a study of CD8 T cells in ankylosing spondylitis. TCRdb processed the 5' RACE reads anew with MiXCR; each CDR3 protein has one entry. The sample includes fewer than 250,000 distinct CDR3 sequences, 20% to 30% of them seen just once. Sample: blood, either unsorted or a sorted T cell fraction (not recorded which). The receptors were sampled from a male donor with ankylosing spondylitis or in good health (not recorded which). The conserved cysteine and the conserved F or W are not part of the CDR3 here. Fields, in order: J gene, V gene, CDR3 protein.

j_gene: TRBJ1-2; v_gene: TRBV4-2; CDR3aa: ASSQFLYGYT
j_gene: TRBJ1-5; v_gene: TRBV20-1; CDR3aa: SPRGQGQQPQH
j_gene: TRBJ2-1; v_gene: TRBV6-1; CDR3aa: ASRWTSGSFDEQF
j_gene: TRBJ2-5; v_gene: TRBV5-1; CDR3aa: ASSKVTREQETQY
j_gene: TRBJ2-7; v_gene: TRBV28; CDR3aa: ASTATGSIAYEQY
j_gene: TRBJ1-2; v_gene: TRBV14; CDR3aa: ASSQVPASYGYT
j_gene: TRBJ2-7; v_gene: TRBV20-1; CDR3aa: SARDSGTPSYEQY
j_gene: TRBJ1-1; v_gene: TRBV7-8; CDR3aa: ASSRPGAGLNTEAF
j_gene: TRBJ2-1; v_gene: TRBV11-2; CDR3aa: ASSLGAISGSSYNEQF
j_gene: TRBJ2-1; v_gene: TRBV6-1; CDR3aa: ASRRDKYNEQF
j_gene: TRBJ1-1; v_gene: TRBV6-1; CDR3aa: ASSPGRNTEAF
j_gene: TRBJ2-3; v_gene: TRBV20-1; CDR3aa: SAIRGDTDTQY
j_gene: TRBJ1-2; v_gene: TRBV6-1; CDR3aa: ASSNSYWERGYYGYT
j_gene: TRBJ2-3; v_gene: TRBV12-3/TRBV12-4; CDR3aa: ASSHRQGNTQY
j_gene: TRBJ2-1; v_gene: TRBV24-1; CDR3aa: ATSASIGQGRDEQF
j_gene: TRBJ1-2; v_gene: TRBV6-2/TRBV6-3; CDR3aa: ASIRTGAHYGYT
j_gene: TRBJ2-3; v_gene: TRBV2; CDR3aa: ASSKSPSTDTQY
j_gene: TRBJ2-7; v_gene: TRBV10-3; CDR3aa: AISAREGDEQY
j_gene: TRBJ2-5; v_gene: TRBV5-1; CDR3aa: ASSPRIQETQY
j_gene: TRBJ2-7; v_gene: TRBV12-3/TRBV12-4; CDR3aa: ASTNRRGYEQY
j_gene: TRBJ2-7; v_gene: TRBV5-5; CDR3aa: ASSLYTGIGEQY
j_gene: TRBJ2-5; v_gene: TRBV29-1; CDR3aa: SVSGYQETQY
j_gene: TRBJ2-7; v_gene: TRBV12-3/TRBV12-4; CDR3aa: ASSFSTPYEQY
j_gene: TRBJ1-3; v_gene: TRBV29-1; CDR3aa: SVESGSGNTIY
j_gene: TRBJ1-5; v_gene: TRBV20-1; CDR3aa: SARDQKELPQH
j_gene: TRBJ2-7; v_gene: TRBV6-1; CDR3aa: ASRGSGNYEQY
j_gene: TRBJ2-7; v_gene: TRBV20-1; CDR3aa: SASGQGANEQY